These T cell receptor beta chains were read from a single sample in a study of T cell responses to AZD1222 COVID-19 vaccine. The protocol was immunoSEQ multiplex PCR, while the TCRdb copy is restricted to in-frame clones and leaves out a portion. Of 55,000 to 80,000 clones in the sample, about 70% are singletons; the top ten hold around 15%. The sequenced sample was peripheral blood, obtained on day 0 of AZD1222 vaccination. These receptors were taken from an adult in good health. Both conserved end residues are part of each CDR3. Each record gives: V gene, D gene, clone size, J gene, CDR3 protein, CDR3 DNA. The D gene is left open where the match is weak. Not every row has a clone size; where given, it reads once, few, many or a size class.

v_call: TRBV4-1
d_call: TRBD1
clone_size: .
j_call: TRBJ2-5
cdr3_aa: CASSHRDRPQETQYF
cdr3_nt: TGCGCCAGCAGCCACCGGGACAGGCCACAAGAGACCCAGTACTTC

v_call: TRBV4-3
d_call: .
clone_size: .
j_call: TRBJ2-1
cdr3_aa: CASSRETGIWNEQFF
cdr3_nt: TGCGCCAGCAGCCGAGAGACAGGAATATGGAATGAGCAGTTCTTC

v_call: TRBV7-2
d_call: .
clone_size: .
j_call: TRBJ1-4
cdr3_aa: CASSPQGPHEKLFF
cdr3_nt: TGTGCCAGCAGCCCCCAGGGTCCCCATGAAAAACTGTTTTTT

v_call: TRBV23-1
d_call: TRBD1
clone_size: .
j_call: TRBJ1-5
cdr3_aa: CASRTGTELFHQPQHF
cdr3_nt: TGCGCCAGCAGGACAGGGACGGAACTATTTCATCAGCCCCAGCATTTT

v_call: TRBV7-7
d_call: TRBD1
clone_size: .
j_call: TRBJ2-7
cdr3_aa: CASSRQGALTYEQYF
cdr3_nt: TGTGCCAGCAGCCGCCAGGGGGCCCTCACCTACGAGCAGTACTTC

v_call: TRBV12-3/TRBV12-4
d_call: .
clone_size: .
j_call: TRBJ1-2
cdr3_aa: CASGSKGVAGYTF
cdr3_nt: TGTGCCAGCGGATCGAAGGGAGTAGCGGGCTACACCTTC

v_call: TRBV6-5
d_call: TRBD1
clone_size: few
j_call: TRBJ2-7
cdr3_aa: CASQTRTGKVEQYF
cdr3_nt: TGTGCCAGCCAGACACGGACAGGGAAGGTCGAGCAGTACTTC

v_call: TRBV24-1
d_call: .
clone_size: few
j_call: TRBJ2-3
cdr3_aa: CATSDSPGDWDTQYF
cdr3_nt: TGTGCCACCAGTGATTCCCCAGGGGACTGGGATACGCAGTATTTT

v_call: TRBV5-4
d_call: .
clone_size: .
j_call: TRBJ1-5
cdr3_aa: CASSSYGGRGNQPQHF
cdr3_nt: TGTGCCAGCAGCTCCTACGGAGGACGGGGCAATCAGCCCCAGCATTTT

v_call: TRBV11-3
d_call: .
clone_size: once
j_call: TRBJ1-1
cdr3_aa: CASSPGGMDTEAFF
cdr3_nt: TGTGCCAGCAGCCCCGGAGGGATGGACACTGAAGCTTTCTTT

v_call: TRBV28
d_call: .
clone_size: .
j_call: TRBJ1-5
cdr3_aa: CASSPLDLTPQHF
cdr3_nt: TGTGCCAGCAGCCCTCTGGACCTTACGCCCCAGCATTTT

v_call: TRBV11-2
d_call: .
clone_size: .
j_call: TRBJ2-3
cdr3_aa: CASSLAEASTRTDTQYF
cdr3_nt: TGTGCCAGCAGCTTAGCAGAGGCCAGCACTCGCACAGATACGCAGTATTTT

v_call: TRBV7-3
d_call: TRBD2
clone_size: .
j_call: TRBJ2-1
cdr3_aa: CASSSDGGYNNEQFF
cdr3_nt: TGTGCCAGCAGCTCAGACGGGGGGTATAACAATGAGCAGTTCTTC

v_call: TRBV3-1/TRBV3-2
d_call: TRBD2
clone_size: few
j_call: TRBJ2-3
cdr3_aa: CASSQEGGGTTDTQYF
cdr3_nt: TGTGCCAGCAGCCAAGAGGGCGGGGGGACCACAGATACGCAGTATTTT

v_call: TRBV12-3/TRBV12-4
d_call: .
clone_size: .
j_call: TRBJ2-2
cdr3_aa: CASTEVLAGELFF
cdr3_nt: TGTGCCAGCACCGAAGTGTTAGCCGGGGAGCTGTTTTTT

v_call: TRBV7-6
d_call: .
clone_size: .
j_call: TRBJ1-2
cdr3_aa: CASTDGGPYGYTF
cdr3_nt: TGTGCCAGCACGGACGGGGGCCCGTATGGCTACACCTTC

v_call: TRBV2
d_call: TRBD2
clone_size: few
j_call: TRBJ2-3
cdr3_aa: CASSLGHHGGADTQYF
cdr3_nt: TGTGCCAGCAGTCTGGGACATCACGGGGGGGCGGATACGCAGTATTTT

v_call: TRBV11-2
d_call: .
clone_size: .
j_call: TRBJ1-1
cdr3_aa: CASSQGSTEAFF
cdr3_nt: TGTGCCAGCAGTCAGGGAAGCACTGAAGCTTTCTTT

v_call: TRBV25-1
d_call: .
clone_size: .
j_call: TRBJ1-5
cdr3_aa: CASSESGGPNQPQHF
cdr3_nt: TGTGCCAGCAGTGAATCGGGCGGACCGAATCAGCCCCAGCATTTT

v_call: TRBV6-5
d_call: .
clone_size: .
j_call: TRBJ1-5
cdr3_aa: CASSPQSDSNQPQHF
cdr3_nt: TGTGCCAGCAGTCCCCAGTCCGATAGCAATCAGCCCCAGCATTTT

v_call: TRBV3-1/TRBV3-2
d_call: .
clone_size: .
j_call: TRBJ2-2
cdr3_aa: CASSQVGYTGELFF
cdr3_nt: TGTGCCAGCAGCCAAGTAGGGTACACCGGGGAGCTGTTTTTT

v_call: TRBV7-2
d_call: .
clone_size: few
j_call: TRBJ1-1
cdr3_aa: CASSFSGTLNTEAFF
cdr3_nt: TGTGCCAGCAGCTTCTCAGGGACCCTGAACACTGAAGCTTTCTTT

v_call: TRBV4-3
d_call: TRBD1
clone_size: few
j_call: TRBJ2-2
cdr3_aa: CASRQGALPANTGELFF
cdr3_nt: TGCGCGAGCAGACAGGGGGCACTCCCAGCGAACACCGGGGAGCTGTTTTTT

v_call: TRBV6-5
d_call: .
clone_size: .
j_call: TRBJ1-3
cdr3_aa: CASSYSTGGSGNTIYF
cdr3_nt: TGTGCCAGCAGTTACTCGACAGGCGGCTCTGGAAACACCATATATTTT

v_call: TRBV27
d_call: .
clone_size: .
j_call: TRBJ2-7
cdr3_aa: CASSLSRAYEQYF
cdr3_nt: TGTGCCAGCAGTTTATCCCGGGCGTACGAGCAGTACTTC